The present entry profiles one T cell receptor beta chain with its context. This specimen comes from a study of blood T cell repertoires in COVID-19. Study summary: COVID-19 samples collected from the United States, Italy and Spain covered acute and convalescent phases.

The study assigned cohorts using participant-reported clinical history. TCRdb keeps only in-frame clones here, not all; method: immunoSEQ multiplex PCR. This repertoire shows roughly 260,000 clones, about nine tenths found once; its top ten account for 6% to 7%. This TCR was sampled from a woman in her 30s with acute COVID-19. Sequencing was performed on PBMCs or T cells enriched from blood (not recorded which).

CDR3 DNA: TGTGCCATCAGTCGGGACAGCGACCAAGAGACCCAGTACTTC. It specifies CAISRDSDQETQYF. The chain combines TRBV10-3 with TRBJ2-5; 7 bases align to TRBD1. The ends lost 5 bases at V and 0 bases at J; junction bases unmatched: 3. The germline CDR1 and CDR2 sequences are ENHRY and SYGVKD. This CDR3 contains 14 residues.